The rows below give T cell receptor beta chains drawn from one sample of a study of radiotherapy plus CTLA-4 blockade in lung cancer. The protocol was immunoSEQ multiplex PCR, while the TCRdb copy is restricted to in-frame clones and leaves out a portion. In the table there are tens of thousands of clones, 70% to 80% of which are singletons. Material: peripheral blood, obtained from a patient treated with radiotherapy plus ipilimumab. Receptor source: a human donor with non-small cell lung cancer who had a complete response to radiotherapy plus ipilimumab. Each CDR3 is given with its conserved first and last residue. The D gene is left open where the match is weak. Rows give clone size only sometimes, using once, few, many, or a class for an expanded clone.

>TRBV30|TRBJ2-5|TRBD1|.
CAFGQGGETQYF
TGTGCCTTCGGACAGGGAGGAGAGACCCAGTACTTC
>TRBV5-6|TRBJ2-5|.|.
CASTLMAGPSGRETQYF
TGTGCCAGCACCCTTATGGCAGGGCCGTCAGGGAGGGAGACCCAGTACTTC
>TRBV9|TRBJ2-1|TRBD1|.
CASSVAGQGMYEQFF
TGTGCCAGCAGCGTAGCGGGACAGGGGATGTATGAGCAGTTCTTC
>TRBV25-1|TRBJ2-1|TRBD1|.
CASSDHRGESEQFF
TGTGCCAGCAGTGACCACAGGGGAGAGAGTGAGCAGTTCTTC
>TRBV7-9|TRBJ2-1|TRBD1|.
CASTSLDREGEQFF
TGTGCCAGCACCTCACTCGACAGGGAAGGCGAGCAGTTCTTC
>TRBV19|TRBJ1-1|.|.
CASSIGGHPNTEAFF
TGTGCCAGTAGTATAGGGGGACATCCGAACACTGAAGCTTTCTTT
>TRBV29-1|TRBJ2-3|.|.
CSVDSGQNTQYF
TGCAGCGTCGACTCGGGACAAAATACGCAGTATTTT
>TRBV6-1|TRBJ1-2|.|once
CASSDFLTGSGGGYTF
TGTGCCAGCAGTGATTTCCTTACAGGATCGGGGGGCGGCTACACCTTC
>TRBV6-1|TRBJ2-1|TRBD1|.
CASLGQLTTNEQFF
TGTGCCAGCTTGGGACAGCTCACTACCAATGAGCAGTTCTTC
>TRBV7-2|TRBJ1-2|.|.
CASSFYRVGGYTF
TGTGCCAGCAGCTTTTACAGGGTAGGAGGCTACACCTTC
>TRBV7-8|TRBJ1-1|TRBD1|.
CASSETGRIGTEAFF
TGTGCCAGCAGCGAGACAGGGAGGATAGGAACTGAAGCTTTCTTT
>TRBV5-1|TRBJ2-7|TRBD1|.
CASSLARGTGVYEQYF
TGCGCCAGCAGCTTGGCCCGGGGGACAGGGGTGTACGAGCAGTACTTC
>TRBV19|TRBJ1-1|TRBD1|.
CATTGVEAFF
TGTGCCACAACAGGGGTGGAAGCTTTCTTT
>TRBV14|TRBJ2-3|.|.
CASSQVKRTSTDTQYF
TGTGCCAGCAGCCAAGTGAAGCGGACTAGCACAGATACGCAGTATTTT
>TRBV6-1|TRBJ1-2|.|.
CASSEGSPYGYTF
TGTGCCAGCAGTGAGGGCAGCCCCTATGGCTACACCTTC
>TRBV9|TRBJ1-2|TRBD1|.
CASSADPDRARGYTF
TGTGCCAGCAGCGCAGACCCGGACAGGGCTCGTGGCTACACCTTC
>TRBV25-1|TRBJ2-2|TRBD1|.
CASTHRGGNTGELFF
TGTGCCAGCACACACAGGGGTGGGAACACCGGGGAGCTGTTTTTT
>TRBV7-9|TRBJ2-3|TRBD1|.
CASSPRTGGNQVTQYF
TGTGCCAGCAGCCCCCGGACAGGGGGGAACCAGGTTACGCAGTATTTT
>TRBV5-1|TRBJ2-2|.|.
CASSWKQGNPATNTGELFF
TGCGCCAGCAGCTGGAAACAGGGTAATCCCGCGACGAACACCGGGGAGCTGTTTTTT
>TRBV18|TRBJ1-2|.|.
CASSPNKGLGDGYTF
TGTGCCAGCTCACCAAATAAGGGACTAGGGGATGGCTACACCTTC
>TRBV30|TRBJ1-5|TRBD1|.
CAWNRQGANQPQHF
TGTGCCTGGAACCGACAGGGGGCCAATCAGCCCCAGCATTTT
>TRBV10-1|TRBJ2-3|TRBD2|.
CASSKLAGGAGEDTQYF
TGCGCCAGCAGCAAGCTAGCGGGAGGCGCGGGGGAAGATACGCAGTATTTT
>TRBV29-1|TRBJ1-5|.|once
CSVGGDSNQPQHF
TGCAGCGTTGGCGGGGATAGCAATCAGCCCCAGCATTTT
>TRBV6-1|TRBJ2-2|TRBD1|.
CASTPGRGQGGELFF
TGTGCCAGCACCCCGGGCAGGGGGCAAGGCGGGGAGCTGTTTTTT
>TRBV11-2|TRBJ2-3|TRBD2|.
CASSLVSSGTRKYF
TGTGCCAGCAGCTTAGTTAGTAGCGGGACGCGGAAGTATTTT
>TRBV5-6|TRBJ1-6|.|.
CASSSLSGSTLIGSPLHF
TGTGCCAGCAGCTCCCTATCGGGATCGACGCTGATCGGTTCACCCCTCCACTTT
>TRBV7-9|TRBJ1-1|.|.
CASSVQGNTEAFF
TGTGCCAGCAGCGTACAGGGGAACACTGAAGCTTTCTTT
>TRBV5-1|TRBJ2-1|.|.
CASSLVSQGGNEQFF
TGCGCCAGCAGCTTGGTTTCACAGGGCGGCAATGAGCAGTTCTTC
>TRBV5-1|TRBJ1-2|TRBD1|.
CASSFGQGYGYTF
TGCGCCAGCAGCTTCGGACAGGGCTATGGCTACACCTTC
>TRBV18|TRBJ2-2|TRBD1|once
CASSPPQGALFF
TGTGCCAGCTCACCACCTCAGGGGGCCCTGTTTTTT
>TRBV5-4|TRBJ2-5|.|.
CASSLSGAQETQYF
TGTGCCAGCAGCTTGTCCGGAGCCCAAGAGACCCAGTACTTC
>TRBV7-9|TRBJ1-2|.|.
CASSPGGVYGYTF
TGTGCCAGCAGCCCGGGGGGGGTCTATGGCTACACCTTC
>TRBV25-1|TRBJ1-2|.|.
CASSLDGYTF
TGTGCCAGCTCCCTAGATGGCTACACCTTC
>TRBV25-1|TRBJ1-2|TRBD1|.
CASSQTPGQGPYNYGYTF
TGTGCCAGCAGTCAAACCCCGGGACAGGGCCCCTACAACTATGGCTACACCTTC
>TRBV5-4|TRBJ2-5|TRBD2|.
CAGSLQRGGLLETQYF
TGTGCCGGCAGCTTACAGCGGGGGGGTTTGTTGGAGACCCAGTACTTC
>TRBV7-9|TRBJ1-4|.|.
CASRIDRSTNEKLFF
TGTGCCAGCAGGATTGACAGATCAACTAATGAAAAACTGTTTTTT
>TRBV7-8|TRBJ1-2|TRBD1|.
CASSFDRGAYGYTF
TGTGCCAGCAGCTTCGACAGGGGGGCCTATGGCTACACCTTC
>TRBV10-3|TRBJ1-5|.|.
CAISVQGGDNQPQHF
TGTGCCATCAGTGTTCAGGGAGGGGACAATCAGCCCCAGCATTTT
>TRBV25-1|TRBJ2-3|.|.
CASSDNRASDTQYF
TGTGCCAGCAGTGATAACAGGGCCTCAGATACGCAGTATTTT
>TRBV6-1|TRBJ1-2|TRBD1|.
CASSEVRGVNYGYTF
TGTGCCAGCAGTGAAGTCAGGGGGGTAAACTATGGCTACACCTTC
>TRBV5-1|TRBJ1-6|.|.
CASSLGSRGLSPLHF
TGCGCCAGCAGCTTGGGGAGTAGGGGGTTATCACCCCTCCACTTT
>TRBV16|TRBJ2-1|.|.
CASSLSTEHVIDNEQFF
TGTGCCAGCAGCCTCTCGACGGAGCACGTCATTGACAATGAGCAGTTCTTC
>TRBV9|TRBJ1-4|.|.
CASSVEERKGGSNEKLFF
TGTGCCAGCAGCGTAGAGGAACGTAAGGGAGGATCTAATGAAAAACTGTTTTTT
>TRBV21-1|TRBJ2-5|.|.
CASRGQTKETQYF
TGTGCCAGCCGGGGACAAACCAAAGAGACCCAGTACTTC